The 23 T cell receptor beta chains below all came from one sample that was sequenced in a study of radiotherapy plus CTLA-4 blockade in lung cancer (dated by TCRdb to 2016 to 2018). To prepare the library, the immunoSEQ multiplex PCR assay was applied. TCRdb re-hosts the immuneACCESS table, in-frame sequences only. Its copies lack some clones; in the studies checked, an unresolved V gene accounts for under half of them, and the cause for the rest is not known. The sample profile shows nearly 95,000 clones; approximately 82% of them were found once. More than 20% of the sample is in the top ten clones. The material sequenced was peripheral blood, taken from a patient treated with radiotherapy plus ipilimumab. Receptors originate from a human donor with non-small cell lung cancer that progressed on radiotherapy plus ipilimumab.

Of note for this clone: Other DNA variants within this sample encode the same CDR3. The CDR3 sequence is CASSEFEQYF. As DNA, the CDR3 is TGTGCCAGCAGTGAGTTCGAGCAGTACTTC. The chain is built from TRBV2 and TRBJ2-7; no clear D gene. CDR1 and CDR2 from the germline V gene are SNHLY and FYNNEI. V lost 3 bases and J 6 bases, leaving 3 bases between the germline ends. The CDR3 extends over 10 amino acids.

The CDR3 DNA reads TGTGCCAGCAGTCCAGGGCCATCTGGAAACACCATATATTTT. Its protein product is CASSPGPSGNTIYF. The V gene is TRBV9, the J gene TRBJ1-3; possibly TRBD1 for D (5 bases). V lost 5 bases, J lost 1 base, and 10 bases lay in between. The V gene's germline CDR1 is SGDLS and CDR2 YYNGEE. CDR3 length: 14 residues.

The V call is TRBV19, the J call TRBJ2-2; 7 nucleotides line up with TRBD2. CDR1 is LNHDA and CDR2 is SQIVND in the germline V gene (reference sequence). V dropped 1 base and J dropped 0; count of bases not matched to a gene: 11. The CDR3 runs to 19 residues. DNA for the CDR3: TGTGCCAGTAGTATAGTTGGCAGGGCTAGCGGATCGAACACCGGGGAGCTGTTTTTT. It translates to CASSIVGRASGSNTGELFF. The variable domain in full, completed from reference TRBV19 and TRBJ2-2, reads DGGITQSPKYLFRKEGQNVTLSCEQNLNHDAMYWYRQDPGQGLRLIYYSQIVNDFQKGDIAEGYSVSREKKESFPLTVTSAQKNPTAFYLCASSIVGRASGSNTGELFFGEGSRLTVL.

J is TRBJ1-4 and V is TRBV5-6; D is unresolved. V dropped 2 bases and J dropped 7 bases, with 3 bases sitting between them. The CDR3 runs 11 residues. Germline CDR1 and CDR2: SGHDT and YYEEEE. The CDR3 here is CASSFGEKLFF. The DNA of the CDR3 is TGTGCCAGCAGCTTCGGTGAAAAACTGTTTTTT.

The chain joins TRBV30 to TRBJ2-3; 14 bases align to TRBD2. Germline V lookup: CDR1 GTSNPN, CDR2 SVGIG (reference sequence). The CDR3 consists of 16 residues. With 2 bases clipped from V and 5 bases from J, the junction kept 6 bases outside the gene matches. CDR3 loop: CAWSLGLAGEGDTQYF. CDR3 sequence (DNA): TGTGCCTGGAGTCTGGGACTAGCGGGAGAGGGAGATACGCAGTATTTT.

The chain uses TRBV9 and TRBJ2-2; 8 nucleotides agree with TRBD1. Germline values: CDR1 SGDLS, CDR2 YYNGEE. The CDR3 extends over 16 amino acids. Trimming cost V 3 bases and J 2 bases; bases outside gene matches: 6. The CDR3 DNA is TGTGCCAGCAGCGCCTCAGGGGGCCCCAACACCGGGGAGCTGTTTTTT. This translates into CASSASGGPNTGELFF. The full variable domain, in which reference TRBV9 and TRBJ2-2 provide the parts outside the CDR3, is DSGVTQTPKHLITATGQRVTLRCSPRSGDLSVYWYQQSLDQGLQFLIQYYNGEERAKGNILERFSAQQFPDLHSELNLSSLELGDSALYFCASSASGGPNTGELFFGEGSRLTVL.

The rearrangement joins TRBV5-1 to TRBJ2-7; perhaps TRBD1 as D (5 bases). V dropped 0 bases and J dropped 4 bases, with 11 bases sitting between them. In germline, CDR1 is SGHRS, CDR2 YFSETQ. The CDR3 has 14 residues. The CDR3 sequence: CASSLARGRYEQYF. For the CDR3, the DNA is TGCGCCAGCAGCTTGGCAAGGGGCAGGTACGAGCAGTACTTC.

This clone was observed a single time. This rearrangement joins TRBV13 to TRBJ2-5; D might be TRBD1 (6 bases). From germline, CDR1 is PRHDT and CDR2 FYEKMQ (reference sequence). This CDR3 is built from 12 residues. Trimming shortened V by 8 bases and J by 0 bases, and 7 bases separated the two germline ends. CDR3 in DNA: TGTGCCAGCCGGGACAACCAAGAGACCCAGTACTTC. Translated: CASRDNQETQYF.

This rearrangement joins TRBV25-1 to TRBJ2-1; 7 bases align to TRBD2. J lost 5 bases, V lost 1 base, and 5 bases had no gene match. The CDR3 is made up of 15 amino acids. In germline, CDR1 is MGHDK, CDR2 SYGVNS. The CDR3 region has the DNA TGTGCCAGCAGTGAATTAAGGGACTACAACAATGAGCAGTTCTTC. Its translation: CASSELRDYNNEQFF.

This chain uses TRBV7-9 with TRBJ1-4; D unclear. This CDR3 has 11 amino acids. In germline, CDR1 is SEHNR, CDR2 FQNEAQ (reference sequence). The V gene lost 6 bases and the J gene lost 5 bases, with 4 bases spanning the gap. In DNA form, the CDR3 reads TGTGCCAGCAGAAAGAATGAAAAACTGTTTTTT. It encodes CASRKNEKLFF. Together with reference TRBV7-9 and TRBJ1-4, the CDR3 gives the full variable domain: DTGVSQNPRHKITKRGQNVTFRCDPISEHNRLYWYRQTLGQGPEFLTYFQNEAQLEKSRLLSDRFSAERPKGSFSTLEIQRTEQGDSAMYLCASRKNEKLFFGSGTQLSVL.

The chain carries TRBV18 and TRBJ2-5, with 9 bases aligning to TRBD1. Germline trimming cut 2 bases from V and 2 bases from J; bases unmatched to any gene: 3. CDR1 KGHSH and CDR2 LQKENI come from the germline V gene. The CDR3 consists of 15 residues. CDR3 nucleotide sequence: TGTGCCAGCTCACCATACAGGGGGCCGCAAGAGACCCAGTACTTC. Translated, it gives CASSPYRGPQETQYF.

The CDR3 here is CASIGPGGHEQFF. DNA for the CDR3: TGCGCCAGCATCGGACCCGGAGGGCATGAGCAGTTCTTC. The chain employs TRBV5-1 and TRBJ2-1; possible D gene TRBD2, 6 bases. V dropped 6 bases and J dropped 8 bases, with 15 bases sitting between them. CDR3 length: 13 residues. Germline assignment: CDR1 SGHRS and CDR2 YFSETQ.

This clone was counted a few times. Other DNA sequences in this sample translate to the same CDR3. This chain joins TRBV6-1 and TRBJ1-5; TRBD1 matches at 8 bases. V lost 5 bases and J lost 5; bases outside the gene matches: 5. The CDR3 length is 14 residues. Germline V gene data show CDR1 as MNHNS and CDR2 as SASEGT. In nucleotides, the CDR3 is TGTGCCAGCAGTCGGACAGGGAGGGATCAGCCCCAGCATTTT. Translation: CASSRTGRDQPQHF.

The chain has TRBV27 and TRBJ1-5; D is possibly TRBD1 (6 bases). The V and J ends lost 0 bases and 4 bases respectively, with 10 bases between them. Germline CDR1 MNHEY, CDR2 SMNVEV (reference sequence). The CDR3 extends over 15 amino acids. The CDR3 loop is CASSLSTGSNQPQHF. CDR3 nucleotides: TGTGCCAGCAGTTTATCTACAGGGTCAAATCAGCCCCAGCATTTT.

This clone came up once. J is TRBJ2-2 and V is TRBV12-2; the table's D gene call, TRBD2, was not cross checked with the DNA. TRBV12-2 is deemed a pseudogene. CDR3 length equals 19 residues. CDR3 DNA: TGTGCAAGTCGCTTAGGGGGTCTAGCGGGAGGGGAGAACACCGGGGAGCTGTTTTTT. This codes for CASRLGGLAGGENTGELFF.

The sample holds a few counts of this clone. The V call is TRBV19, the J call TRBJ1-1; 10 nucleotides match TRBD1. The CDR3 covers 15 residues. J was trimmed by 3 bases and V by 9 bases; bases with no gene match: 10. Germline CDR1 and CDR2: LNHDA and SQIVND (reference sequence). CDR3 nucleotides: TGTGCCAGCCAACCGGGACAGGGGTTGTACACTGAAGCTTTCTTT. This sequence encodes CASQPGQGLYTEAFF. The variable domain in full, completed from reference TRBV19 and TRBJ1-1, reads DGGITQSPKYLFRKEGQNVTLSCEQNLNHDAMYWYRQDPGQGLRLIYYSQIVNDFQKGDIAEGYSVSREKKESFPLTVTSAQKNPTAFYLCASQPGQGLYTEAFFGQGTRLTVV.

The chain carries TRBV27 and TRBJ2-4; D not certain. The germline V gene has CDR1 MNHEY and CDR2 SMNVEV (reference sequence). The CDR3 runs 12 residues. The V end lost 8 bases, the J end lost 0 bases, and 5 bases lay between the germline ends. Here the CDR3 DNA reads TGTGCCAGCGGCCTAGCCAAAAACATTCAGTACTTC. This codes for CASGLAKNIQYF.

The chain employs TRBV6-6 and TRBJ1-4; 7 nucleotides align to TRBD1. The CDR3 sequence is 13 residues long. The germline gives CDR1 MNHNY, CDR2 SVGAGI (reference sequence). V trimming: 5 bases; J trimming: 10 bases; junction bases outside the gene matches: 7. CDR3 amino acids: CASSPGTAAKLFF. The CDR3 DNA follows: TGTGCCAGCAGTCCCGGGACAGCGGCAAAACTGTTTTTT.

V and J are TRBV4-1 and TRBJ2-7, with D perhaps TRBD1 (6 bases). Germline CDR1 and CDR2: MGHRA and YSYEKL. The CDR3 has 14 amino acids. Trimming left V 2 bases short and J 0 bases short, with 8 bases between. In nucleotides, the CDR3 is TGCGCCAGCAGCCAACGGGACACCTCCTACGAGCAGTACTTC. Translation: CASSQRDTSYEQYF.

DNA for the CDR3: TGTGCCAGCAGCGTAGGGGACTACTATGGCTACACCTTC. Its protein product is CASSVGDYYGYTF. This chain uses TRBV9 with TRBJ1-2; perhaps TRBD1 as D (5 bases). The CDR3 extends over 13 amino acids. Trimming left V 0 bases short and J 3 bases short, with 6 bases between. Germline lookup yields CDR1 SGDLS and CDR2 YYNGEE.

This sequence joins TRBV19 and TRBJ2-2, with 9 bases aligning to TRBD1. CDR1 is LNHDA, CDR2 SQIVND, per germline (reference sequence). J lost 5 bases, V lost 7 bases, and 8 bases had no gene match. The CDR3 is 15 residues long. The CDR3 spells CASMALTGGTGELFF. In DNA, the CDR3 is TGTGCCAGTATGGCCCTGACAGGGGGAACCGGGGAGCTGTTTTTT. The whole variable domain, filled in from reference TRBV19 and TRBJ2-2, reads DGGITQSPKYLFRKEGQNVTLSCEQNLNHDAMYWYRQDPGQGLRLIYYSQIVNDFQKGDIAEGYSVSREKKESFPLTVTSAQKNPTAFYLCASMALTGGTGELFFGEGSRLTVL.

V gene TRBV5-1 combines with J gene TRBJ2-5; D possibly corresponds to TRBD2 (5 bases). CDR1 and CDR2 from the germline V gene are SGHRS and YFSETQ. V was clipped by 4 bases and J by 0 bases, with 13 bases between them. The CDR3 covers 15 residues. The CDR3 bases are TGCGCCAGCAGCCGAAGCGGTGGATACCAAGAGACCCAGTACTTC. It yields the protein CASSRSGGYQETQYF. The full variable domain, in which reference TRBV5-1 and TRBJ2-5 provide the parts outside the CDR3, is KAGVTQTPRYLIKTRGQQVTLSCSPISGHRSVSWYQQTPGQGLQFLFEYFSETQRNKGNFPGRFSGRQFSNSRSEMNVSTLELGDSALYLCASSRSGGYQETQYFGPGTRLLVL.

The rearrangement uses TRBV28 and TRBJ2-3; 10 bases fit TRBD2. V lost 2 bases to trimming and J lost 1 base; unmatched junction nucleotides: 0. The germline CDR1 and CDR2 sequences are MDHEN and SYDVKM. This CDR3 region has 15 residues. This CDR3 is CASSLGLAGTDTQYF. The CDR3 DNA reads TGTGCCAGCAGTTTAGGACTAGCGGGCACAGATACGCAGTATTTT.